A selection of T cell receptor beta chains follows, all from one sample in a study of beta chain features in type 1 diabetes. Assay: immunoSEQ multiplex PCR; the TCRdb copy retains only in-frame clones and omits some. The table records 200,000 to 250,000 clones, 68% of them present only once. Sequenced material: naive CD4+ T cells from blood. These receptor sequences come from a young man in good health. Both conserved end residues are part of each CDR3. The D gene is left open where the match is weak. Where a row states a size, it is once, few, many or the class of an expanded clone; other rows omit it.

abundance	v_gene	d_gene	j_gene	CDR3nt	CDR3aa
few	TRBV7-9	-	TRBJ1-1	TGTGCCAGCAGCTTGACCAGGGACACTGAAGCTTTCTTT	CASSLTRDTEAFF
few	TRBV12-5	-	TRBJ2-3	TGTGCTAGTGGTTTGCGTCTAGCGACAGATACGCAGTATTTT	CASGLRLATDTQYF
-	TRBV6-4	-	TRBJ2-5	TGTGCCAGCAGTGACCGGGGGACCCTAAGTGAGACCCAGTACTTC	CASSDRGTLSETQYF
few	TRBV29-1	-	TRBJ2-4	TGCAGCGTTGAAAGGGGAGCCAAAAACATTCAGTACTTC	CSVERGAKNIQYF
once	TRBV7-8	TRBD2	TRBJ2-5	TGTGCCAGCAGCTTGGGACTAGCGGGGGGCCAGGAGACCCAGTACTTC	CASSLGLAGGQETQYF
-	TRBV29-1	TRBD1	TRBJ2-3	TGCAGCGTTGCGGGACAGGGCAACACAGATACGCAGTATTTT	CSVAGQGNTDTQYF
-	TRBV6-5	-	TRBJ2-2	TGTGCCAGCAGACCCTTCTCTGGCGGGGAGCTGTTTTTT	CASRPFSGGELFF
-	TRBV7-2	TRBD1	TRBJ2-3	TGTGCCAGCAGACCAATGGGACAGGGGACAGATACGCAGTATTTT	CASRPMGQGTDTQYF
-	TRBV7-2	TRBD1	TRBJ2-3	TGTGCCAGCAGCTTGGGGACAGGGCCCACAGATACGCAGTATTTT	CASSLGTGPTDTQYF
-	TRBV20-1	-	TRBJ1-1	TGCAGTGCTAAGACAGAAAATGAAGCTTTCTTT	CSAKTENEAFF
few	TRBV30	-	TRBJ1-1	TGTGCCTGGAGTCCACGGACACCCAACACTGAAGCTTTCTTT	CAWSPRTPNTEAFF
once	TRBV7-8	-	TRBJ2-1	TGTGCCAGCAGCTTACAAAGGGTCCCCTACAATGAGCAGTTCTTC	CASSLQRVPYNEQFF
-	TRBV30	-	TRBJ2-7	TGTGCCTGGAAGGACGAGCAGTACTTC	CAWKDEQYF
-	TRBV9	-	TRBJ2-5	TGTGCCAGCAGCGTAGCACAGGGTAGGGGAGAGACCCAGTACTTC	CASSVAQGRGETQYF
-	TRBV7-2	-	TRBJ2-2	TGTGCCAGCAGCCCCAGGGGTAGCACCGGGGAGCTGTTTTTT	CASSPRGSTGELFF
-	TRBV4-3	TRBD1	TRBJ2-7	TGCGCCAGCAGCCAGGACAGGGCGTACGAGCAGTACTTC	CASSQDRAYEQYF
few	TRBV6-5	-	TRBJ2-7	TGTGCCAGCATTTCCCCACTCGTATACGAGCAGTACTTC	CASISPLVYEQYF
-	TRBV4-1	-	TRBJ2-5	TGCGCCAGCAGCCAAGGCAGGGTAGAGACCCAGTACTTC	CASSQGRVETQYF
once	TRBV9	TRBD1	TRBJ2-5	TGTGCCAGCAGCGTAGGGACAGGGTGGGAGACCCAGTACTTC	CASSVGTGWETQYF
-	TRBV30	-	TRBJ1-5	TGTGCCTGGACCTCTAGGGGCAGGGGCAATCAGCCCCAGCATTTT	CAWTSRGRGNQPQHF
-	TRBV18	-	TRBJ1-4	TGTGCCAGCTCGAGGGGACAAGCAACTAATGAAAAACTGTTTTTT	CASSRGQATNEKLFF